What follows is one T cell receptor (beta chain) and its context. Its antigen remains unknown. This record belongs to a study of cytomegalovirus exposure and HLA in healthy donors. Whole-study context: Early released data had around 88 million unique TCRs, all coming from HLA-typed donors. Study findings and constraints: Previously analyzed data showed that most TCR beta V segments were productive at a frequency of about 87% or about 30%. It has been reported that TCR beta sequences accurately predicted the HLA-A and HLA-B alleles of most subjects. A later analysis reportedly found fewer N-insertions in an Asian-associated ancestry cluster than the approximately 660-donor mean.

Germline values: CDR1 MNHEY, CDR2 SMNVEV (reference sequence). This CDR3 has 14 amino acids. Trimming took 3 bases from V and 4 from J, leaving 11 bases between them. Both 60 Vbeta primers and 13 Jbeta primers went into the PCR. Profiled with immunoSEQ multiplex PCR; TCRdb holds only in-frame clones, not every one. Seen here are tens of thousands of clones, approximately 84% observed once, and the top ten hold about 2%. V usage is TRBV27 and J usage is TRBJ2-3; no clear D. Material: PBMCs. This TCR was sampled from a man aged 18 to 35 in good health and CMV-seronegative. The CDR3 loop reads CASSFDSPPDTQYF. CDR3 in DNA: TGTGCCAGCAGTTTTGATAGTCCCCCAGATACGCAGTATTTT.